This is a list of T cell receptor beta chains from one sample in a study of CD8 T cells in Susac syndrome. MiXCR, run by TCRdb on the immunoSEQ multiplex PCR reads, gives a single entry per CDR3 protein. The data show hundreds of thousands of distinct CDR3 sequences, 70% to 90% seen once. The specimen sequenced was CD8+ T cells from PBMCs. The receptors come from a human donor with multiple sclerosis. Each CDR3 is given with its conserved first and last residue. The D gene is left open where the match is weak. Not all rows give a size; the values are once, few, many and, for expanded clones, a class.

J,D,size,V,CDR3,DNA
TRBJ2-1,NA,NA,TRBV23-1,CASSHEEWNYNEQFF,TGCGCCAGCAGTCACGAGGAGTGGAACTACAATGAGCAGTTCTTC
TRBJ1-2,NA,NA,TRBV2,CASRAADALNYGYTF,TGTGCCAGCCGGGCCGCCGACGCTCTGAACTATGGCTACACCTTC
TRBJ2-4,TRBD2,NA,TRBV3-1,CASSQASGGYLAKNIQYF,TGTGCCAGCAGCCAGGCTAGCGGGGGCTACCTAGCCAAAAACATTCAGTACTTC
TRBJ1-1,NA,NA,TRBV19,CASSIAQGSTEAFF,TGTGCCAGTAGTATAGCTCAGGGCTCAACTGAAGCTTTCTTT
TRBJ2-3,TRBD2,once,TRBV28,CASSPSSGGSDTQYF,TGTGCCAGCAGTCCATCTAGCGGGGGATCAGATACGCAGTATTTT
TRBJ2-7,NA,NA,TRBV28,CASGLLRENEQYF,TGTGCCAGCGGTTTGCTCCGGGAGAACGAGCAGTACTTC
TRBJ2-1,NA,NA,TRBV9,CASSGGTYNEQFF,TGTGCCAGCAGTGGGGGGACCTACAATGAGCAGTTCTTC
TRBJ2-1,TRBD1,NA,TRBV12-3/TRBV12-4,CASTQTGTGYNEQFF,TGTGCCAGCACCCAAACCGGGACAGGGTACAATGAGCAGTTCTTC
TRBJ2-7,NA,once,TRBV9,CASSVESRVGNGNEQYF,TGTGCCAGCAGCGTAGAAAGCCGGGTCGGGAATGGCAACGAGCAGTACTTC
TRBJ2-2,NA,NA,TRBV20-1,CSVQGTQTNTGELFF,TGCAGTGTTCAGGGGACGCAAACGAACACCGGGGAGCTGTTTTTT
TRBJ1-5,NA,NA,TRBV13,CASSLGLGAASNQPQHF,TGTGCCAGCAGCTTAGGGCTCGGGGCAGCTAGCAATCAGCCCCAGCATTTT
TRBJ2-1,NA,NA,TRBV5-6,CASSLGYHSEQFF,TGTGCCAGCAGCTTGGGGTATCATAGTGAGCAGTTCTTC
TRBJ1-5,NA,NA,TRBV20-1,CSGALGYQPQHF,TGCAGTGGGGCCCTGGGCTATCAGCCCCAGCATTTT
TRBJ1-1,TRBD1,NA,TRBV5-4,CASSFQGVSMAFF,TGTGCCAGCAGCTTTCAGGGGGTCTCTATGGCTTTCTTT
TRBJ2-7,NA,NA,TRBV7-2,CASRFPGVSYEQYF,TGTGCCAGCAGATTCCCCGGGGTCTCCTACGAGCAGTACTTC
TRBJ1-4,NA,NA,TRBV28,CASSPDRFGKLFF,TGTGCCAGCAGCCCCGACAGATTTGGAAAACTGTTTTTT
TRBJ2-1,NA,NA,TRBV7-8,CASSPWGGHSSYNEQFF,TGTGCCAGCAGCCCCTGGGGGGGACATAGCTCCTACAATGAGCAGTTCTTC
TRBJ2-7,NA,NA,TRBV15,CATVGGSYEQYF,TGTGCCACCGTCGGGGGCTCCTACGAGCAGTACTTC
TRBJ2-1,TRBD2,NA,TRBV2,CASSGSGGYNEQFF,TGTGCCAGCTCGGGTAGCGGGGGTTACAATGAGCAGTTCTTC
TRBJ2-7,TRBD1,NA,TRBV27,CASRTGSSGYEQYF,TGTGCCAGCAGGACAGGGTCCTCCGGCTACGAGCAGTACTTC
TRBJ2-2,NA,NA,TRBV12-3/TRBV12-4,CASGHTGELFF,TGTGCCAGCGGCCACACCGGGGAGCTGTTTTTT
TRBJ2-2,NA,NA,TRBV27,CASRVGEMDTGELFF,TGTGCCAGCCGAGTCGGGGAGATGGACACCGGGGAGCTGTTTTTT
TRBJ2-1,NA,NA,TRBV7-9,CASSSRLARGYNEQFF,TGTGCCAGCAGCTCGCGGCTGGCCAGGGGTTACAATGAGCAGTTCTTC
TRBJ2-1,NA,NA,TRBV27,CASSLSAGATYNEQFF,TGTGCCAGCAGTTTATCGGCAGGGGCGACTTACAATGAGCAGTTCTTC
TRBJ2-1,NA,NA,TRBV21-1,CASGTARNEQFF,TGTGCCAGCGGAACTGCTCGGAATGAGCAGTTCTTC
TRBJ2-3,TRBD2,once,TRBV4-1,CASSQGLAGARTQYF,TGCGCCAGCAGCCAAGGGCTAGCGGGGGCGCGCACGCAGTATTTT
TRBJ2-7,NA,NA,TRBV9,CASSGLLESEQYF,TGTGCCAGCAGCGGATTACTAGAATCGGAGCAGTACTTC
TRBJ2-7,NA,NA,TRBV7-6,CASSLGPNPTYEQYF,TGTGCCAGCAGCTTAGGACCTAACCCAACCTACGAGCAGTACTTC
TRBJ1-3,NA,once,TRBV20-1,CSASRVGENGNTIYF,TGCAGTGCTAGTCGGGTAGGAGAGAACGGAAACACCATATATTTT
TRBJ1-2,NA,NA,TRBV6-5,CASSYGAAGRGYTF,TGTGCCAGCAGTTACGGGGCTGCAGGCCGTGGCTACACCTTC
TRBJ2-7,NA,NA,TRBV20-1,CSARGPSGPSLYEQYF,TGCAGTGCTAGAGGCCCGTCGGGTCCGTCCTTATACGAGCAGTACTTC
TRBJ2-2,NA,NA,TRBV12-3/TRBV12-4,CASSLWVRTGELFF,TGTGCCAGCAGTTTATGGGTTCGCACCGGGGAGCTGTTTTTT
TRBJ2-7,TRBD2,NA,TRBV4-2,CASSQASGGLGEQYF,TGTGCCAGCAGCCAAGCCAGCGGGGGACTAGGGGAGCAGTACTTC
TRBJ1-2,NA,few,TRBV29-1,CSVLAPGYLYGYTF,TGCAGCGTTCTTGCCCCGGGGTACCTCTATGGCTACACCTTC
TRBJ1-2,TRBD1,NA,TRBV19,CASSIATRGRDYGYTF,TGTGCCAGTAGTATAGCTACCAGGGGGCGAGACTATGGCTACACCTTC
TRBJ2-7,NA,NA,TRBV5-6,CASTDSPQGEQYF,TGTGCCAGCACCGACTCTCCCCAGGGCGAGCAGTACTTC
TRBJ2-2,NA,NA,TRBV7-8,CASNTPGHPNTGELFF,TGTGCCAGCAATACCCCGGGACACCCGAACACCGGGGAGCTGTTTTTT
TRBJ2-2,NA,NA,TRBV28,CASSSQVGELFF,TGTGCCAGCAGCTCACAGGTCGGGGAGCTGTTTTTT
TRBJ2-7,TRBD2,NA,TRBV20-1,CSATGTSSYEQYF,TGCAGTGCTACCGGGACTAGCTCCTACGAGCAGTACTTC
TRBJ2-1,NA,NA,TRBV20-1,CSARTRSSYNEQFF,TGCAGTGCTAGGACTAGGAGCTCCTACAATGAGCAGTTCTTC
TRBJ1-4,NA,NA,TRBV27,CASSPSGFANEKLFF,TGTGCCAGCAGTCCTTCAGGGTTCGCTAATGAAAAACTGTTTTTT
TRBJ1-4,TRBD1,NA,TRBV5-4,CASSLGGNEKLFF,TGTGCCAGCAGCTTAGGGGGCAATGAAAAACTGTTTTTT
TRBJ2-1,NA,NA,TRBV5-1,CASRWAPSYNEQFF,TGCGCCAGCAGATGGGCGCCCTCCTACAATGAGCAGTTCTTC
TRBJ1-1,NA,NA,TRBV4-1,CASSPAGWTEAFF,TGCGCCAGCAGCCCCGCAGGTTGGACTGAAGCTTTCTTT
TRBJ2-7,NA,NA,TRBV6-5,CASSYPGAVGEQYF,TGTGCCAGCAGTTACCCGGGAGCGGTTGGCGAGCAGTACTTC